This TCR beta chain was found in a study of blood T cell repertoires in COVID-19. About the research overall: Some COVID-19 samples were acute and others convalescent; all came from the United States, Italy and Spain. The cDNA or gDNA used as material had been derived from T cells, B-cell-depleted T cells, or PBMCs.

Trimming cost V 3 bases and J 6 bases; bases outside gene matches: 11. Germline CDR1 SGDLS, CDR2 YYNGEE. There are 15 residues in the CDR3. Profiled with immunoSEQ multiplex PCR; TCRdb holds only in-frame clones, not every one. Seen here are fewer than 110,000 clones, about 80% observed once, and the top ten hold 4% to 5.5%. The clonotype was recovered from a man aged 70-80 years with acute or convalescent COVID-19. The sequencing input was peripheral blood. V usage is TRBV9 and J usage is TRBJ2-7; TRBD2 aligns across 8 bases. CDR3 nucleotides: TGTGCCAGCAGCGAGGGGGGACTAGTTGGGTCCGAGCAGTACTTC. Translation gives CASSEGGLVGSEQYF.